The 22 T cell receptor beta chains below come from one sample, sequenced in a study of blood T cell repertoires in COVID-19. Profiled with immunoSEQ multiplex PCR; TCRdb holds only in-frame clones, not every one. The table has about 69,000 clones, 60% to 80% seen once; the top ten hold about 15%. The sequenced sample was peripheral blood. These receptor sequences come from a man aged 60 to 75 with acute or convalescent COVID-19.

The chain recombines TRBV11-3 with TRBJ1-1, with a possible D match to TRBD1 (6 bases). CDR1 and CDR2 from the germline V gene are SGHNT and YENEEA. The germline V and J ends were trimmed by 5 bases and 1 base, with 14 bases remaining between them. This CDR3 has 15 residues. CDR3 bases: TGTGCCAGCAGCCCGGCCACAGGGCGGAACACTGAAGCTTTCTTT. Translation: CASSPATGRNTEAFF.

The chain links TRBV14 to TRBJ1-6, with D possibly TRBD1 on 6 matching bases. Trimming removed 1 base from V and 0 bases from J, with 10 bases in between. The CDR3 runs to 17 residues. Germline lookup yields CDR1 SGHDN and CDR2 FVKESK. CDR3 nucleotide sequence: TGTGCCAGCAGCCAAGTTCTGGGGGCCTCCTATAATTCACCCCTCCACTTT. Translated: CASSQVLGASYNSPLHF.

This rearrangement joins TRBV9 to TRBJ1-2, with D hard to call. The CDR3 loop spans 14 amino acids. Germline loops: CDR1 SGDLS, CDR2 YYNGEE. The V and J ends lost 0 bases and 3 bases respectively, with 9 bases between them. The CDR3: CASSVEELDYGYTF. In DNA form, the CDR3 reads TGTGCCAGCAGCGTAGAGGAGCTCGACTATGGCTACACCTTC. Variable domain in full (rest from reference TRBV9 and TRBJ1-2): DSGVTQTPKHLITATGQRVTLRCSPRSGDLSVYWYQQSLDQGLQFLIQYYNGEERAKGNILERFSAQQFPDLHSELNLSSLELGDSALYFCASSVEELDYGYTFGSGTRLTVV.

The chain recombines TRBV7-2 with TRBJ1-2; no clear D gene. Trimming pared 1 base from V and 7 bases from J, leaving 16 bases between. Per germline, CDR1 SGHTA and CDR2 FQGNSA. CDR3 length: 15 residues. This CDR3 reads CASSLVSQSDSGYTF. In DNA form, the CDR3 reads TGTGCCAGCAGCTTAGTGTCACAGTCGGATAGTGGCTACACCTTC. Based on the CDR3 plus reference TRBV7-2 and TRBJ1-2, the full variable domain is GAGVSQSPSNKVTEKGKDVELRCDPISGHTALYWYRQSLGQGLEFLIYFQGNSAPDKSGLPSDRFSAERTGGSVSTLTIQRTQQEDSAVYLCASSLVSQSDSGYTFGSGTRLTVV.

The chain couples TRBV3-1 (or the pseudogene TRBV3-2) to TRBJ2-2; D is possibly TRBD2 (5 bases). The CDR3 is made up of 17 amino acids. The V gene's germline CDR1 is LGHDT and CDR2 YNNKEL (reference sequence). Trimming stripped 0 bases from V and 3 bases from J, with 14 bases between. The CDR3 protein is CASSQDRGRVYTGELFF. CDR3 nucleotide sequence: TGTGCCAGCAGCCAAGATCGGGGAAGGGTCTACACCGGGGAGCTGTTTTTT.

The sample holds one count of this clone. This chain connects TRBV19 to TRBJ1-4; unclear D gene. V lost 6 bases to trimming and J lost 6 bases, with 11 bases between them. The CDR3 loop spans 13 amino acids. The germline V gene has CDR1 LNHDA and CDR2 SQIVND (reference sequence). CDR3: CASRNVQDEKLFF. DNA of the CDR3: TGTGCCAGTAGAAACGTACAAGATGAAAAACTGTTTTTT. The complete variable domain, with remaining parts taken from reference TRBV19 and TRBJ1-4, reads DGGITQSPKYLFRKEGQNVTLSCEQNLNHDAMYWYRQDPGQGLRLIYYSQIVNDFQKGDIAEGYSVSREKKESFPLTVTSAQKNPTAFYLCASRNVQDEKLFFGSGTQLSVL.

The V and J genes are TRBV4-1 and TRBJ1-2; 7 nucleotides align to TRBD1. CDR1 is MGHRA, CDR2 YSYEKL, per germline. J was trimmed by 8 bases and V by 6 bases; bases with no gene match: 27. The CDR3 covers 19 residues. The CDR3 sequence: CASSLSNRDRSPRGRGYTF. The CDR3 DNA is TGCGCCAGCAGTCTTAGCAACCGGGACCGTTCACCCAGGGGGAGAGGCTACACCTTC.

The V gene is TRBV5-5, the J gene TRBJ1-1; 11 bases fit TRBD1. J was trimmed by 6 bases and V by 4 bases; bases with no gene match: 5. The germline CDR1 and CDR2 sequences are SGHKS and YYEKEE (reference sequence). The CDR3 loop spans 14 amino acids. In DNA form, the CDR3 reads TGTGCCAGCAGCATGGGACAGGGGGGCGCTGAAGCTTTCTTT. Translation gives CASSMGQGGAEAFF.

V is TRBV19 and J is TRBJ1-2; D uncertain. From germline, CDR1 is LNHDA and CDR2 SQIVND (reference sequence). The V end lost 2 bases, the J end lost 11 bases, and 12 bases lay between the germline ends. The CDR3 runs to 12 residues. The CDR3 loop is CASSITTASYTF. CDR3 nucleotide sequence: TGTGCCAGTAGTATAACAACAGCTTCTTACACCTTC.

This clone was detected once. The chain carries TRBV5-1 and TRBJ2-7, with D possibly TRBD1 on 6 matching bases. The V end was cut by 2 bases, the J end by 1 base, with 13 bases between. The CDR3 runs to 15 residues. The germline gives CDR1 SGHRS, CDR2 YFSETQ. CDR3 protein: CASSFSGQSSYEQYF. The CDR3, as DNA: TGCGCCAGCAGCTTCTCCGGACAGTCTTCCTACGAGCAGTACTTC.

The chain combines TRBV3-1 (or the pseudogene TRBV3-2) with TRBJ1-2; TRBD1 is a possible D gene (6 bases). Germline CDR1 reads LGHDT; CDR2 reads YNNKEL (reference sequence). The CDR3 has 11 residues. Trimming removed 2 bases from V and 11 bases from J, with 9 bases in between. CDR3 residues: CASSQLQGYTF. The DNA of the CDR3 is TGTGCCAGCAGCCAACTACAGGGTTACACCTTC.

This clone came up many times. CDR3 loop: CASSSRLAGGSYNEQFF. The CDR3 nucleotides read TGTGCCAGCAGCTCGAGACTAGCGGGGGGCTCCTACAATGAGCAGTTCTTC. The gene calls are TRBV13 and TRBJ2-1, with TRBD2 matching 13 bases. There are 17 residues in the CDR3. V was clipped by 4 bases and J by 0 bases; unmatched bases: 3. Germline CDR1 reads PRHDT; CDR2 reads FYEKMQ (reference sequence).

This chain links TRBV5-4 with TRBJ2-2; no firm D call. V was shortened by 2 bases and J by 0 bases, with 11 bases between the two germline ends. CDR1 is SGHNT and CDR2 is YYREEE in the germline V gene (reference sequence). This CDR3 has 16 amino acids. In DNA form, the CDR3 reads TGTGCCAGCAGCTTACGACTGGATACGAACACCGGGGAGCTGTTTTTT. This translates into CASSLRLDTNTGELFF.

The gene calls are TRBV6-2 or TRBV6-3 and TRBJ1-2, with 11 bases fitting TRBD1. Losses at the gene ends were 4 bases for V and 0 bases for J; bases not matched to a gene: 10. The CDR3 totals 18 residues. Germline CDR1 reads MNHEY; CDR2 reads SVGEGT. The CDR3 DNA reads TGTGCCAGCAGTTCACGAGTGGACAGGGGGCGAGCTAACTATGGCTACACCTTC. Protein: CASSSRVDRGRANYGYTF.

This chain joins TRBV6-2 or TRBV6-3 and TRBJ2-1; tentative D call: TRBD2 (6 bases). The length of the CDR3 is 15 residues. The V gene's germline CDR1 is MNHEY and CDR2 SVGEGT. V lost 6 bases to trimming and J lost 7 bases, with 19 bases between them. The CDR3 here is CASSPRTGVWNEQFF. CDR3 bases: TGTGCCAGCAGCCCCAGGACGGGGGTTTGGAATGAGCAGTTCTTC.

J is TRBJ1-6 and V is TRBV7-8; D unclear. Trimming pared 1 base from V and 13 bases from J, leaving 8 bases between. This CDR3 region has 12 residues. Germline V gives CDR1 SGHVS, CDR2 FQNEAQ. In DNA, the CDR3 is TGTGCCAGCAGCTTAGTATCCCGTCCCCTCCACTTT. Encoded protein: CASSLVSRPLHF. Full variable domain (rest looked up from reference TRBV7-8 and TRBJ1-6): GAGVSQSPRYKVAKRGQDVALRCDPISGHVSLFWYQQALGQGPEFLTYFQNEAQLDKSGLPSDRFFAERPEGSVSTLKIQRTQQEDSAVYLCASSLVSRPLHFGNGTRLTVT.

The chain is built from TRBV6-5 and TRBJ2-1; D remains unclear. This CDR3 comprises 15 residues. CDR1 and CDR2 from the germline V gene are MNHEY and SVGAGI. The V and J ends lost 6 bases and 2 bases respectively, with 14 bases between them. This CDR3 reads CASRTIAAAYNEQFF. The CDR3 nucleotides are TGTGCCAGCAGAACTATAGCTGCCGCCTACAATGAGCAGTTCTTC.

The V and J genes are TRBV5-1 and TRBJ1-5; 9 bases map to TRBD1. The CDR3 spans 14 residues. CDR1 SGHRS and CDR2 YFSETQ come from the germline V gene. With 4 bases clipped from V and 7 bases from J, the junction kept 6 bases outside the gene matches. CDR3 loop: CASSQGTGQQPQHF. DNA for the CDR3: TGCGCCAGCAGCCAAGGGACAGGGCAGCAGCCCCAGCATTTT.

This rearrangement joins TRBV3-1 (or the pseudogene TRBV3-2) to TRBJ2-3, with TRBD2 matching over 8 bases. Germline loops: CDR1 LGHDT, CDR2 YNNKEL (reference sequence). The CDR3 spans 17 residues. V lost 1 base, J lost 7 bases, and 13 bases stayed unmatched. The CDR3 protein is CASSQVATSVGRNTQYF. CDR3 sequence (DNA): TGTGCCAGCAGCCAAGTTGCGACTAGCGTTGGGCGGAATACGCAGTATTTT.

The rearrangement links TRBV14 to TRBJ2-4, with D maybe TRBD2 (6 bases). CDR3 length: 15 amino acids. CDR1 is SGHDN, CDR2 FVKESK, per germline. V was pared by 1 base and J by 6 bases, with 13 bases between. The CDR3 is CASSQGWGGINIQYF. For the CDR3, the DNA is TGTGCCAGCAGCCAAGGGTGGGGAGGAATAAACATTCAGTACTTC.

This clone has just one count. The chain employs TRBV5-1 and TRBJ2-1; 8 nucleotides align to TRBD2. CDR1 SGHRS and CDR2 YFSETQ come from the germline V gene. V trimming: 0 bases; J trimming: 6 bases; junction bases outside the gene matches: 5. The CDR3 runs 15 residues. CDR3 sequence: CASSLDGGARNEQFF. The DNA of the CDR3 is TGCGCCAGCAGCTTGGACGGGGGGGCCCGCAATGAGCAGTTCTTC.

A few counts support this clone. The chain combines TRBV5-1 with TRBJ1-5; D unclear. CDR3 length equals 13 residues. In germline, CDR1 is SGHRS, CDR2 YFSETQ. V lost 2 bases, J lost 2 bases, and 5 bases lay in between. Written as DNA, the CDR3 is TGCGCCAGCAGCTTCCAGGGCAATCAGCCCCAGCATTTT. Translating it yields CASSFQGNQPQHF.